What follows are 13 T cell receptor beta chains derived from one specimen sequenced in a study of cytomegalovirus exposure and HLA in healthy donors. The PCR contained 60 Vbeta and 13 Jbeta primers. Clones were read by immunoSEQ multiplex PCR, and TCRdb kept only the in-frame ones, dropping some. This table has some 200,000 clones, approximately 84% appearing once. Sequencing was carried out using PBMCs. The receptors originated from a man aged 50 or older in good health and CMV-seronegative.

This clone was recorded only once. This rearrangement joins TRBV4-2 to TRBJ1-1; 8 bases align to TRBD1. This CDR3 spans 15 amino acids. CDR1 is LGHNA and CDR2 is YNFKEQ in the germline V gene. The J segment lost 1 base and the V segment lost 3 bases, leaving 4 bases of the junction unmatched. CDR3 residues: CASSQGQVPNTEAFF. The CDR3, as DNA: TGTGCCAGCAGCCAGGGACAGGTACCGAACACTGAAGCTTTCTTT.

This clone showed up just a few times. The chain recombines TRBV9 with TRBJ1-2; D not certain. Germline CDR1 is SGDLS and CDR2 is YYNGEE. With 0 bases removed from V and 8 bases from J, the gap between germline ends came to 14 bases. The CDR3 sequence is 14 residues long. CDR3: CASSVEPERGGYTF. CDR3 nucleotides: TGTGCCAGCAGCGTAGAGCCAGAGCGCGGGGGCTACACCTTC.

This chain connects TRBV19 to TRBJ2-2; a possible D gene is TRBD2 (5 bases). The CDR3 loop spans 17 amino acids. Between the trimmed V and J ends, which lost 5 bases and 6 bases, there was a span of 22 bases. Germline lookup yields CDR1 LNHDA and CDR2 SQIVND (reference sequence). The CDR3 loop reads CASSPTAGKAVAGELFF. DNA for the CDR3: TGTGCCAGTAGTCCGACGGCGGGTAAGGCGGTGGCCGGGGAGCTGTTTTTT.

The chain recombines TRBV20-1 with TRBJ2-5; D is unresolved. This CDR3 has 11 amino acids. Trimming stripped 0 bases from V and 6 bases from J, with 5 bases between. Germline CDR1 is DFQATT and CDR2 is SNEGSKA (reference sequence). The CDR3 reads CSARDQKTQYF. The CDR3, as DNA: TGCAGTGCTAGAGATCAGAAGACCCAGTACTTC.

This chain links TRBV7-2 with TRBJ1-4, with 7 bases identical to TRBD1. V trimming: 4 bases; J trimming: 3 bases; junction bases outside the gene matches: 5. The CDR3 runs to 15 residues. CDR1 SGHTA and CDR2 FQGNSA come from the germline V gene. The CDR3 DNA reads TGTGCCAGCAGCTCCAGGGGGGCCCCTAATGAAAAACTGTTTTTT. Residues: CASSSRGAPNEKLFF. The full variable domain, rest sourced from reference TRBV7-2 and TRBJ1-4, is GAGVSQSPSNKVTEKGKDVELRCDPISGHTALYWYRQSLGQGLEFLIYFQGNSAPDKSGLPSDRFSAERTGGSVSTLTIQRTQQEDSAVYLCASSSRGAPNEKLFFGSGTQLSVL.

The rearrangement links TRBV4-3 to TRBJ2-7, with 9 nucleotides matching TRBD1. The germline gives CDR1 LGHNA, CDR2 YSLEER. The CDR3 is 15 amino acids. Germline trimming cut 1 base from V and 2 bases from J; bases unmatched to any gene: 3. CDR3 coding DNA: TGCGCCAGCAGCCAAGGCAACAGGGGGCCCTACGAGCAGTACTTC. Translation gives CASSQGNRGPYEQYF.

This clone was seen once. The chain is built from TRBV27 and TRBJ1-5; 8 bases are shared with TRBD1. The CDR3 is 22 residues long. Looked up from germline, CDR1 is MNHEY and CDR2 is SMNVEV (reference sequence). The J segment lost 0 bases and the V segment lost 6 bases, leaving 25 bases of the junction unmatched. The CDR3 sequence: CASRGVRQGATFHNYSNQPQHF. In nucleotides, the CDR3 is TGTGCCAGCAGAGGAGTGCGGCAGGGGGCAACCTTCCACAACTATAGCAATCAGCCCCAGCATTTT.

V gene TRBV5-1 combines with J gene TRBJ2-5; TRBD2 matches 11 bases. The CDR3 runs 15 residues. CDR1 is SGHRS, CDR2 YFSETQ, per germline. The V segment lost 2 bases and the J segment 1 base; nucleotides outside the gene matches: 1. CDR3 amino acids: CASSFGTSGQETQYF. DNA for the CDR3: TGCGCCAGCAGCTTCGGGACTAGCGGCCAAGAGACCCAGTACTTC.

The chain uses TRBV4-3 and TRBJ1-3; tentatively, D is TRBD1 (6 bases). The CDR3 totals 17 residues. Germline V gene data show CDR1 as LGHNA and CDR2 as YSLEER. Trimming removed 4 bases from V and 4 bases from J, with 20 bases in between. CDR3 bases: TGCGCCAGCAGCCGAGGGGGGGTAGTTCAGCGCGGAAACACCATATATTTT. Translating it yields CASSRGGVVQRGNTIYF.

The chain carries TRBV9 and TRBJ2-5; 9 nucleotides align to TRBD1. V shed 2 bases and J 4 bases; nucleotides not matched to a gene: 6. Germline V lookup: CDR1 SGDLS, CDR2 YYNGEE. The CDR3 runs to 15 residues. The CDR3 DNA is TGTGCCAGCAGCGTTCAACAGGGGGCGAGAGAGACCCAGTACTTC. It encodes CASSVQQGARETQYF.

This clone was picked up a small number of times. One junction end disagrees with the germline gene, perhaps due to a read error. CDR3 nucleotide sequence: TGTGCCACCAGCAGAGAAAGCCCCACCGGGGAACTGTTTTTT. The encoded protein is CATSRESPTGELFF. The V and J genes are TRBV15 and TRBJ2-2, with D perhaps matching TRBD2 (5 bases). The CDR3 contains 14 residues. Germline loops: CDR1 LNHNV, CDR2 YYDKDF (reference sequence).

V gene TRBV19 combines with J gene TRBJ2-5; 7 positions match TRBD1. The germline V gene encodes CDR1 LNHDA and CDR2 SQIVND (reference sequence). CDR3 length: 14 amino acids. V gave up 5 bases and J gave up 4 bases; unmatched junction bases: 7. The CDR3 nucleotides read TGTGCCAGTAGTCTCCGGGACAGAAGAGAGACCCAGTACTTC. Its protein product is CASSLRDRRETQYF.

V gene TRBV5-8 combines with J gene TRBJ1-1, with D possibly TRBD1 on 5 matching bases. The CDR3 covers 17 residues. CDR1 is SGHTS and CDR2 is YDEGEE in the germline V gene. V lost 4 bases and J lost 4, with 23 bases in between. The CDR3 DNA reads TGTGCCAGCAGCGGGGGGATAGCCTTGGGCGATCCCACTGAAGCTTTCTTT. Protein: CASSGGIALGDPTEAFF.